This TCR beta chain was found in a study of blood T cell repertoires in COVID-19. Original data processing: How many nucleated cells were present was estimated from reference gene primer amplification. TCRdb keeps only in-frame clones here, not all; method: immunoSEQ multiplex PCR. D and trimming were read from the DNA, whereas the V and J calls and clone size are those reported in that table. The sample shows approximately 220,000 clones, about 90% of them seen only once. The CDR3 loop spans 14 amino acids. V lost 4 bases and J lost 7; bases outside the gene matches: 3. Per the germline V gene, CDR1 is LGHNA and CDR2 is YSLEER.

The sequence was obtained from a woman between 50 and 59 years old with acute or convalescent COVID-19. The sample comprised peripheral blood. J is TRBJ1-4 and V is TRBV4-3; 10 positions match TRBD1. The CDR3 bases are TGCGCCAGCAGCCCCCGGGACAGGGGTGAAAAACTGTTTTTT. Protein product: CASSPRDRGEKLFF.